Listed here are 11 T cell receptor beta chains from one sample, sequenced in a study of PD-1 blockade in classical Hodgkin lymphoma. This table comes from immunoSEQ multiplex PCR, and its TCRdb copy is limited to in-frame clones, with some not included. Of around 26,000 clones detected, under 95% appear once; the ten largest clones hold almost 0.55%. The time point is: newly diagnosed, previously untreated cHL patient sample. By magnetic negative selection, CD4+ T cells were purified from thawed PBMCs. Specimen: CD4+ T cells from blood. The receptors were sampled from a human donor with classical Hodgkin lymphoma.

This clone was picked up a small number of times. The V and J genes are TRBV6-6 and TRBJ1-5; D not certain. The V end was cut by 5 bases, the J end by 4 bases, with 6 bases between. CDR3 length: 12 residues. Looked up from germline, CDR1 is MNHNY and CDR2 is SVGAGI (reference sequence). CDR3 loop: CASSPQNQPQHF. The CDR3 DNA is TGTGCCAGCAGTCCACAGAATCAGCCCCAGCATTTT.

The table lists this clone with a few counts. The V and J genes are TRBV7-9 and TRBJ2-3; 7 positions agree with TRBD2. With 0 bases clipped from V and 0 bases from J, the junction kept 3 bases outside the gene matches. The V gene's germline CDR1 is SEHNR and CDR2 FQNEAQ (reference sequence). The CDR3 totals 16 residues. CDR3 protein: CASSLAQLASTDTQYF. The CDR3 DNA reads as TGTGCCAGCAGCTTAGCGCAACTAGCGAGCACAGATACGCAGTATTTT.

The table lists this clone with a count of one. The rearrangement uses TRBV2 and TRBJ2-3; 14 bases are a match to TRBD2. Trimming removed 3 bases from V and 0 bases from J; junction bases left unmatched: 8. Per the germline V gene, CDR1 is SNHLY and CDR2 is FYNNEI. The CDR3 sequence is 19 residues long. CDR3 nucleotide sequence: TGTGCCAGCAGTGAGGGACTAGCGGGGGCTACTCCTAGCACAGATACGCAGTATTTT. As protein: CASSEGLAGATPSTDTQYF.

The chain employs TRBV11-2 and TRBJ2-3; D ambiguous. The CDR3 consists of 11 residues. Germline values: CDR1 SGHAT, CDR2 FQNNGV. Trimming stripped 5 bases from V and 3 bases from J, with 3 bases between. This CDR3 reads CASSRTDTQYF. The CDR3 region has the DNA TGTGCCAGCAGCCGAACAGATACGCAGTATTTT.

In nucleotides, the CDR3 is TGTGCCAGCAGCCATAGGGTTATTGGTACGGTGGACACTGAAGCTTTCTTT. Its translation: CASSHRVIGTVDTEAFF. The V call is TRBV7-8, the J call TRBJ1-1; D remains ambiguous. This CDR3 contains 17 residues. V was shortened by 5 bases and J by 3 bases, with 22 bases between the two germline ends. From germline, CDR1 is SGHVS and CDR2 FQNEAQ.

The J gene is TRBJ2-7, the V gene TRBV11-2; possibly TRBD2 for D (6 bases). The CDR3 extends over 14 amino acids. V was pared by 5 bases and J by 4 bases, with 15 bases between. The germline V gene has CDR1 SGHAT and CDR2 FQNNGV. The CDR3 loop reads CASSLGRGPYEQYF. The CDR3 bases are TGTGCCAGCAGCCTCGGGCGGGGCCCTTACGAGCAGTACTTC.

The chain uses TRBV27 and TRBJ2-2; D not resolved. V was cut by 3 bases and J by 0 bases, with 11 bases left in between. Germline lookup yields CDR1 MNHEY and CDR2 SMNVEV (reference sequence). CDR3 length equals 16 residues. This chain's CDR3 is CASSFDYHPNTGELFF. The CDR3 nucleotides read TGTGCCAGCAGTTTTGATTACCACCCGAACACCGGGGAGCTGTTTTTT.

This rearrangement joins TRBV28 to TRBJ2-6, with 9 bases that match TRBD1. V lost 0 bases, J lost 1 base, and 7 bases stayed unmatched. CDR1 and CDR2 from the germline V gene are MDHEN and SYDVKM. The CDR3 has 19 residues. CDR3 in DNA: TGTGCCAGCAGTTTATGGTCGGGACAGGGTGGGTCTGGGGCCAACGTCCTGACTTTC. Its translation: CASSLWSGQGGSGANVLTF.

The chain employs TRBV4-2 and TRBJ1-1; TRBD1 is a possible D gene (5 bases). CDR1 and CDR2 (germline): LGHNA, YNFKEQ. With 2 bases removed from V and 0 bases from J, the gap between germline ends came to 16 bases. The length of the CDR3 is 17 residues. The CDR3 sequence: CASSQLILRDMNTEAFF. The CDR3 nucleotides are TGTGCCAGCAGCCAACTGATACTCAGGGATATGAACACTGAAGCTTTCTTT.

The V and J genes are TRBV7-2 and TRBJ1-4; the D gene is possibly TRBD1 (5 bases). The germline CDR1 and CDR2 sequences are SGHTA and FQGNSA. V was cut by 1 base and J by 3 bases, with 9 bases left in between. This CDR3 spans 15 amino acids. In nucleotides, the CDR3 is TGTGCCAGCAGCTTAGTGGGGGGAGCTAATGAAAAACTGTTTTTT. Protein: CASSLVGGANEKLFF.

The J gene is TRBJ1-6, the V gene TRBV7-2, with a weak D call TRBD1 (6 bases). CDR3 length: 15 residues. V was trimmed by 5 bases and J by 7 bases, leaving 15 bases between them. Germline CDR1 and CDR2: SGHTA and FQGNSA. CDR3 sequence (DNA): TGTGCCAGCAGCGGAGGGGGGGGGCCAAATTCACCCCTCCACTTT. As protein: CASSGGGGPNSPLHF.